This T cell receptor beta chain is drawn from a study of cytomegalovirus exposure and HLA in healthy donors (dated by TCRdb to about 2017). About the full investigation: An earlier analysis of approximately 550 of the donors reported approximately 300 Gb of sequence data and some 100 million unique TCR beta sequences from some 180 million T cells. An early release covering some 640 HLA-typed donors comprised about 300 gigabases of sequencing data and 85 million or so unique TCR sequences. Of the 300 to 500 genotyped donors, over 80% were placed in the genetic ancestry cluster associated with self-reported Caucasian donors. The aim of the study was to test whether cataloging public T cell receptors could identify signatures of past pathogen exposure. The study profiled the T cell repertoires of approximately 700 subjects by immunosequencing and related them to cytomegalovirus serostatus. In addition to the first cohort of 650 to 800 subjects, a separate validation cohort of over 90 different subjects was used. The study combined high-throughput TCR immunosequencing, statistical association of individual TCRs with disease status, and machine learning to predict cytomegalovirus infection status. A later analysis re-examined previously published TCR beta repertoires from hundreds of donors and added high-resolution HLA genotyping to investigate patterns of TCR occurrence. Rather than drawing on any new phenotypic data, the later analysis identified candidate immune exposures from TCR beta sequences and the way those sequences occurred across donors. To decide whether each TCR beta V gene segment behaved as functional or pseudogenic, an earlier analysis of over 500 of the donors relied on high-throughput TCR beta sequencing. Donor age, sex, ethnicity and CMV serostatus were collected together with the repertoire data. In a later genetic analysis, genome-wide SNP genotypes for about 60% of the 666 donors were used, and that subset was treated as a discovery cohort. All discovery cohort repertoires had been generated using a single sequencing platform. Class I and class II HLA loci were covered by the typing at four-digit resolution. The number of donors typed differed by locus, with about 629-640 for A, B, C, DRB1 and DQB1, roughly 550 for DQA1, approximately 570 for DPA1, and under 490 for DPB1. Because of strong linkage in the cohort, roughly five DR-DQ haplotypes were treated as single units for association and clustering. Across some 400 genotyped donors of the cohort, an average of about 240,000 unique TCR beta nucleotide sequences per donor were sequenced, and roughly 18% of those sequences were non-productive.

Library creation used the immunoSEQ multiplex PCR assay. A mixture of 60 forward primers for TCR Vbeta segments and 13 reverse primers for TCR Jbeta segments was used in the multiplex PCR. Amplification of the CDR3 region of rearranged TCR beta genes was performed with a multiplex PCR assay on genomic DNA. The Illumina HiSeq System was used to sequence the amplified TCR beta libraries as 87-base-pair reads. Per the source publication's procedure: Across the 500 to 750 repertoires, a later analysis counted roughly 77 million unique TCR beta chains, about 10 million of which were shared by at least two donors. Raw reads were error-corrected and collapsed into unique sequences with a nearest-neighbor algorithm that merged closely related sequences to remove PCR and sequencing errors. CDR3 sequences were aligned to IMGT reference sequences to assign V, D and J gene segments. Each retained sequence needed at least a six-nucleotide match to both a V gene segment and a J gene segment. Rearrangements were called productive when the CDR3 lacked stop codons and stayed in frame with V and J; all others were non-productive. CDR3 was defined according to IMGT convention as the region running from the second conserved V-encoded cysteine to the conserved J-encoded phenylalanine. The earlier analysis of roughly 590 of the donors excluded sequences that lacked an unambiguous match to a single V gene segment. An earlier analysis of 500 to 600 of the donors classified V segments as functional when productive rearrangements were above 56.7% and as segregating when the standard deviation between donors was above 5%. A statistical classification framework was built for diagnosing cytomegalovirus status from the catalog of TCR beta chain sequences. In a later analysis, TCR nucleotide sequences were compared against IMGT/GENE-DB human TR gene sequences so that V and J genes could be assigned. In a later analysis, CDR3 sequences and most-parsimonious VDJ recombination scenarios were assigned using the TCRdist pipeline. In a later analysis, every TCR beta chain was defined by the combination of its CDR3 amino acid sequence and its V-gene family, and reads without a unique V-gene family were dropped. In a later analysis, around 600 highly shared, low-generation-probability nucleotide sequences were removed to address suspected cross-contamination and a sequencing artifact. In a later analysis, a clonal expansion index was calculated for each public chain from normalized within-repertoire ranks of inferred template counts. A later analysis computed generation probabilities with a VDJ recombination model fitted to out-of-frame rearrangements, and checked the results against IGoR. In a later analysis, TCR-TCR, TCR-HLA and TCR-CMV co-occurrence was scored with hypergeometric tests, and a repertoire-size bias correction was applied to TCR pairs. A later analysis estimated false discovery rates by permuting HLA or CMV assignments 20 times. A later analysis grouped co-occurring TCRs with DBSCAN, adding TCRdist sequence similarity when clustering within HLA-allele-positive subsets. Repertoires with fewer than 30,000 or more than 120,000 public chains were left out of co-occurrence clustering, as were roughly five repertoires with anomalous nucleotide sharing. TCRdb re-hosts the immuneACCESS table, in-frame sequences only. Its copies lack some clones; in the studies checked, an unresolved V gene accounts for under half of them, and the cause for the rest is not known. The D gene and trimming were derived from the DNA, and the V and J assignments and clone size from that table. For this sample, the table gives roughly 65,000 clones. The ten largest account for less than 20% of the sample.

About this clone: Its antigen remains undetermined.

Germline trimming: 7 bases from V, 7 bases from J; junction bases outside gene matches: 5. Its CDR3 holds 14 amino acids, cysteine through phenylalanine. CDR3 DNA is the only sequence kept; it has 42 bases, read in frame from the first base. CDR1 and CDR2 are drawn from the germline V gene (reference sequence): LNHDA, SQIVND. The cohort comprised around 690 healthy bone marrow donors. Cohort members were all nominally healthy when sampled, although unrecorded immune exposures were likely present. The donor tested CMV seronegative, placing the donor among the 352 seronegative members of the cohort. Each donor provided a peripheral blood sample, and peripheral blood mononuclear cells were used for TCR beta sequencing. Genomic DNA was extracted from the blood cell samples with the Qiagen DNeasy Blood Extraction Kit. Study-level results and caveats: The 87-base-pair reads could not distinguish some IMGT-functional V segments, including TRBV6-2 and TRBV6-3, so those segments were excluded. A later analysis associated around 16,000 TCR beta sequences with specific HLA alleles at a false discovery rate of 0.05. For the cohort, immune exposure information was limited to CMV serostatus. A later genetic analysis associated a missense DCLRE1C variant with V-gene and J-gene trimming of TCR beta chains, and an independent cohort replicated the association. Only TCR beta chains were sequenced in this cohort, and the absence of alpha or paired-chain data limited detectable features. Because counts were too low, 15 to 20 rarely observed V segments, including chromosome 9 orphons, were left out of the earlier analysis of roughly 600 of the donors. Correlated functional status among segregating V segments might reflect linkage disequilibrium, but an unknown experimental factor could not be ruled out. Strong co-occurrence of HLA alleles, especially DR and DQ, made assigning TCR associations to individual alleles difficult. The study listed 150 to 200 TCR beta chains as associated with cytomegalovirus. In a later analysis, several top co-occurrence clusters were reported to appear linked to parvovirus B19, influenza, CMV and Epstein-Barr virus. In an earlier analysis of 500 to 650 of the donors, most TCR beta V segments appeared in productive rearrangements about 90% or about 30% of the time, broadly matching IMGT annotations. Cytomegalovirus status was reported to be diagnosed by the classifier with high specificity and sensitivity in both the original and validation cohorts. A group of highly shared sequence variants was considered likely to be a technical artifact of the sequencing pipeline. While some public TCRs were present in many individuals, most TCR sequences turned up only very rarely across donors. Most CMV-associated TCR beta chains appeared to be HLA-restricted in a later analysis, and the HLA associations seemed to be driven largely by CMV exposure. The presence/absence analyses assumed that sequencing depth was roughly uniform across donors, and that assumption may not be true. A later genetic analysis reported fewer N-insertions in productive TCRs among donors in an Asian-associated ancestry cluster than the roughly 700-donor mean. A few of the identified cytomegalovirus-associated TCR beta chains were confirmed in vitro to be specific for cytomegalovirus antigens. Because HLA typing was unavailable for some donors at each locus, only the typed subset was used in association tests. A further reported finding was that TCR beta sequences accurately predicted the HLA-A and HLA-B alleles for most subjects in the first cohort. Compared with equally common non-associated chains, HLA-associated TCR beta chains in a later analysis were more clonally expanded and had lower generation probabilities. It was suggested by the authors that the approach could potentially be generalized to other disease states and immunological phenotypes. In a later analysis, the rate of TCR association differed among HLA loci, with DRB1 alleles having the most associated TCRs and HLA-C alleles having the fewest.

This TCR derives from a boy aged 10-17 years in good health and CMV-seronegative. Sequenced sample: PBMCs. The rearrangement joined TRBV19 to TRBJ2-2, with TRBD2 identical over 11 junction bases. This receptor has the CDR3 CASTRTSGRGELFF. In nucleotides, the sequence is TGTGCCAGTACGAGGACTAGCGGGCGCGGGGAGCTGTTTTTT.